Below are 27 T cell receptor beta chains sequenced from a single sample in a study of cytomegalovirus exposure and HLA in healthy donors. Vbeta (60) and Jbeta (13) primers were used in the PCR. The data were produced by immunoSEQ multiplex PCR, yet TCRdb's version contains in-frame clones alone and is incomplete. The sample includes about 160,000 clones, approximately 80% of them seen just once. The sequencing input was PBMCs. The origin of the receptors is a man aged 18 to 35 in good health and CMV-seropositive.

The chain employs TRBV5-4 and TRBJ1-3; D unclear. Trimming pared 1 base from V and 8 bases from J, leaving 16 bases between. Germline lookup yields CDR1 SGHNT and CDR2 YYREEE (reference sequence). The CDR3 length is 15 residues. The CDR3 region is CASSLTLGSGDTIYF. For the CDR3, the DNA is TGTGCCAGCAGCTTGACCCTTGGTTCCGGAGACACCATATATTTT.

The rearrangement uses TRBV7-3 and TRBJ2-5; 9 bases map to TRBD2. The CDR3 sequence is 17 residues long. Germline V lookup: CDR1 SGHTA, CDR2 FQGTGA. V trimming: 1 base; J trimming: 5 bases; junction bases outside the gene matches: 11. The CDR3 loop is CASSLKGGLAGTETQYF. The DNA of the CDR3 is TGTGCCAGCAGCTTAAAGGGAGGGCTAGCGGGGACCGAGACCCAGTACTTC. The full variable domain, in which reference TRBV7-3 and TRBJ2-5 provide the parts outside the CDR3, is GAGVSQTPSNKVTEKGKYVELRCDPISGHTALYWYRQSLGQGPEFLIYFQGTGAADDSGLPNDRFFAVRPEGSVSTLKIQRTERGDSAVYLCASSLKGGLAGTETQYFGPGTRLLVL.

The chain recombines TRBV7-9 with TRBJ1-2, with D possibly being TRBD1 (6 bases). The V end lost 4 bases, the J end lost 7 bases, and 10 bases lay between the germline ends. Germline V lookup: CDR1 SEHNR, CDR2 FQNEAQ (reference sequence). The CDR3 contains 12 residues. The CDR3 coding sequence is TGTGCCAGCAGCTATTCAGGGGCTGGCTACACCTTC. The encoded protein is CASSYSGAGYTF. The variable domain in full, completed from reference TRBV7-9 and TRBJ1-2, reads DTGVSQNPRHKITKRGQNVTFRCDPISEHNRLYWYRQTLGQGPEFLTYFQNEAQLEKSRLLSDRFSAERPKGSFSTLEIQRTEQGDSAMYLCASSYSGAGYTFGSGTRLTVV.

For the CDR3, the DNA is TGTGCCAGCAGTCCCACAAAAGGCGGAGAGACCCAGTACTTC. It specifies CASSPTKGGETQYF. The rearrangement joins TRBV6-4 to TRBJ2-5; D call uncertain. V lost 5 bases, J lost 4 bases, and 14 bases lay in between. The CDR3 is 14 amino acids. Germline values: CDR1 MRHNA, CDR2 SNTAGT.

This clone has more than one count but fewer than ten. This chain uses TRBV11-1 with TRBJ1-2, with 7 bases aligning to TRBD1. The CDR3 has 14 residues. V trimming: 5 bases; J trimming: 0 bases; junction bases outside the gene matches: 3. Germline CDR1 SGHAT, CDR2 FQDESV (reference sequence). CDR3 region: CASSPDRTNYGYTF. The CDR3 bases are TGTGCCAGCAGCCCGGACAGGACTAACTATGGCTACACCTTC. Filled out from reference TRBV11-1 and TRBJ1-2, the complete variable domain reads EAEVAQSPRYKITEKSQAVAFWCDPISGHATLYWYRQILGQGPELLVQFQDESVVDDSQLPKDRFSAERLKGVDSTLKIQPAELGDSAMYLCASSPDRTNYGYTFGSGTRLTVV.

CDR3 residues: CASSLSQGGNEKLFF. The CDR3, as DNA: TGTGCCAGCAGCTTGTCACAGGGCGGTAATGAAAAACTGTTTTTT. This sequence joins TRBV5-4 and TRBJ1-4, with D maybe TRBD1 (6 bases). V was cut by 1 base and J by 4 bases, with 11 bases left in between. The germline V gene has CDR1 SGHNT and CDR2 YYREEE (reference sequence). This CDR3 contains 15 residues.

CDR3 in DNA: TGTGCCAGCTCACCGCAAGCGGGATCTGGGGCCAACGTCCTGACTTTC. This sequence encodes CASSPQAGSGANVLTF. The V call is TRBV18, the J call TRBJ2-6; TRBD2 agrees at 7 bases. The CDR3 is made up of 16 amino acids. V trimming: 3 bases; J trimming: 1 base; junction bases outside the gene matches: 3. CDR1 is KGHSH and CDR2 is LQKENI in the germline V gene.

This chain links TRBV6-6 with TRBJ1-1; 10 nucleotides align to TRBD1. Germline assignment: CDR1 MNHNY and CDR2 SVGAGI (reference sequence). After removal of 6 bases from V and 7 bases from J, the junction contained 11 bases not matched to a gene. CDR3 length: 15 residues. CDR3 region: CASSIPGTGVLEAFF. In DNA, the CDR3 is TGTGCCAGCAGCATCCCCGGGACAGGGGTCCTTGAAGCTTTCTTT.

This chain links TRBV4-2 with TRBJ1-2; D is possibly TRBD1 (6 bases). Germline V gene lookup returns CDR1 LGHNA and CDR2 YNFKEQ. With 1 base removed from V and 8 bases from J, the gap between germline ends came to 11 bases. This CDR3 is 13 amino acids long. The CDR3 is CASSQVAGVGYTF. Written as DNA, the CDR3 is TGTGCCAGCAGCCAAGTGGCAGGGGTCGGCTACACCTTC.

V usage is TRBV29-1 and J usage is TRBJ2-1, with D tentatively TRBD1 (5 bases). Germline values: CDR1 SQVTM, CDR2 ANQGSEA. The CDR3 totals 14 residues. V was trimmed by 2 bases and J by 7 bases, leaving 15 bases between them. In DNA form, the CDR3 reads TGCAGCGTTGAATTCAAGGCAGGGTGGAATGAGCAGTTCTTC. Protein product: CSVEFKAGWNEQFF.

The rearrangement links TRBV5-1 to TRBJ1-2; D unclear. Germline V gene lookup returns CDR1 SGHRS and CDR2 YFSETQ. The V end lost 0 bases, the J end lost 4 bases, and 10 bases lay between the germline ends. CDR3 length: 14 residues. The CDR3 loop reads CASSLDPEGYGYTF. As DNA, the CDR3 is TGCGCCAGCAGCTTGGATCCGGAGGGCTATGGCTACACCTTC.

The CDR3 nucleotides read TGCGCCAGCAGCTCGATTACAGGCTCCTACAATGAGCAGTTCTTC. This sequence encodes CASSSITGSYNEQFF. This rearrangement joins TRBV5-1 to TRBJ2-1; TRBD1 might be the D (5 bases). The length of the CDR3 is 15 residues. Trimming left V 3 bases short and J 0 bases short, with 10 bases between. From germline, CDR1 is SGHRS and CDR2 YFSETQ.

The V gene is TRBV29-1, the J gene TRBJ2-7, with 11 bases that match TRBD1. The CDR3 is 14 amino acids. The V gene end was trimmed by 6 bases and the J gene end by 0 bases; junction bases not matched to a gene: 4. The germline V gene encodes CDR1 SQVTM and CDR2 ANQGSEA. The CDR3 protein is CSVKGTGGSYEQYF. The CDR3, as DNA: TGCAGCGTGAAAGGGACAGGGGGCTCCTACGAGCAGTACTTC.

The CDR3 region has the DNA TGTGCCAGCAGCTTAAGTCAGGTTGTGGGAAACACCATATATTTT. Translating it yields CASSLSQVVGNTIYF. The chain uses TRBV7-2 and TRBJ1-3, with unresolved D. There are 15 residues in the CDR3. V was shortened by 2 bases and J by 4 bases, with 12 bases between the two germline ends. Germline V gene sequence: CDR1 SGHTA, CDR2 FQGNSA. The full variable domain, completed using reference TRBV7-2 and TRBJ1-3, is GAGVSQSPSNKVTEKGKDVELRCDPISGHTALYWYRQSLGQGLEFLIYFQGNSAPDKSGLPSDRFSAERTGGSVSTLTIQRTQQEDSAVYLCASSLSQVVGNTIYFGEGSWLTVV.

This clone came up a few times. The rearrangement links TRBV9 to TRBJ1-1, with TRBD1 matching over 9 bases. This CDR3 comprises 18 residues. V dropped 6 bases and J dropped 5; count of bases not matched to a gene: 20. The germline V gene has CDR1 SGDLS and CDR2 YYNGEE. This CDR3 reads CASTPGRGQGNRLTEAFF. In DNA form, the CDR3 reads TGTGCCAGCACACCCGGTAGGGGACAGGGAAATCGGCTTACTGAAGCTTTCTTT.

The chain uses TRBV15 and TRBJ1-2, with 7 bases that match TRBD1. Trimming took 0 bases from V and 7 from J; bases not matched to a gene: 5. Germline V lookup: CDR1 LNHNV, CDR2 YYDKDF (reference sequence). The CDR3 runs to 14 residues. CDR3 DNA: TGTGCCACCAGCAGAGACCCACAGGGGACTGGCTACACCTTC. Translating it yields CATSRDPQGTGYTF. Full variable domain (outside the CDR3, taken from reference TRBV15 and TRBJ1-2): DAMVIQNPRYQVTQFGKPVTLSCSQTLNHNVMYWYQQKSSQAPKLLFHYYDKDFNNEADTPDNFQSRRPNTSFCFLDIRSPGLGDTAMYLCATSRDPQGTGYTFGSGTRLTVV.

The rearrangement links TRBV5-1 to TRBJ2-1, with D hard to call. The CDR3 has 13 residues. Trimming removed 2 bases at V and 1 base at J, with 4 bases between. CDR1 SGHRS and CDR2 YFSETQ come from the germline V gene. The CDR3 DNA sequence: TGCGCCAGCAGCTTACGGTCCTACAATGAGCAGTTCTTC. Amino acid sequence: CASSLRSYNEQFF.

Comment on this clone: A read error may produce the germline difference seen at one junction end. This sequence joins TRBV7-9 and TRBJ1-6; TRBD1 might be the D (5 bases). Germline V gene data show CDR1 as SEHNR and CDR2 as FQNEAQ (reference sequence). The CDR3 is made up of 12 amino acids. CDR3 DNA: TGTGCCAGCAGCTTAGAGGACATCGTTATTAAATTT. This codes for CASSLEDIVIKF.

V and J are TRBV6-6 and TRBJ2-7, with 8 bases identical to TRBD1. The CDR3 has 14 amino acids. The germline V gene has CDR1 MNHNY and CDR2 SVGAGI (reference sequence). V lost 4 bases and J lost 2; bases outside the gene matches: 4. The CDR3 coding sequence is TGTGCCAGCAGTTTGGACAGGGTACCCTACGAGCAGTACTTC. It translates to CASSLDRVPYEQYF.

The chain combines TRBV6-5 with TRBJ1-5, with a tentative D call TRBD1 (6 bases). V was shortened by 2 bases and J by 1 base, with 12 bases between the two germline ends. This CDR3 region has 16 residues. In germline, CDR1 is MNHEY, CDR2 SVGAGI. CDR3 nucleotide sequence: TGTGCCAGCAGTTACAGAGCAGGGGTGAGCAATCAGCCCCAGCATTTT. It encodes CASSYRAGVSNQPQHF.

The rearrangement links TRBV9 to TRBJ2-3; 9 bases map to TRBD2. Germline-derived CDR1 and CDR2 are SGDLS and YYNGEE. V dropped 0 bases and J dropped 2; count of bases not matched to a gene: 7. CDR3 length equals 17 residues. CDR3 sequence reads: CASSVGQSSGDTDTQYF. As DNA, the CDR3 is TGTGCCAGCAGCGTAGGTCAGTCTAGCGGGGACACAGATACGCAGTATTTT.

This clone appeared a few times. J is TRBJ1-2 and V is TRBV7-9; D gene uncertain. This CDR3 is 17 amino acids long. Germline CDR1 reads SEHNR; CDR2 reads FQNEAQ (reference sequence). The V end lost 5 bases, the J end lost 4 bases, and 23 bases lay between the germline ends. The CDR3 DNA follows: TGTGCCAGCAGCCAATACCCCAAGGGTGTACGGGGCTATGGCTACACCTTC. This sequence encodes CASSQYPKGVRGYGYTF.

The genes are TRBV10-2 and TRBJ2-1; TRBD2 is a possible D gene (6 bases). Germline loops: CDR1 WSHSY, CDR2 SAAADI. Deletions cut 7 bases from V and 0 bases from J, with 7 bases between. The CDR3 has 13 residues. CDR3 coding DNA: TGCGCCAGCACCGGGAGCTCCTACAATGAGCAGTTCTTC. This translates into CASTGSSYNEQFF.

The chain combines TRBV6-5 with TRBJ2-2; tentatively, D is TRBD1 (5 bases). Looked up from germline, CDR1 is MNHEY and CDR2 is SVGAGI. V was clipped by 7 bases and J by 3 bases, with 12 bases between them. The CDR3 is made up of 14 amino acids. CDR3 coding DNA: TGTGCCAGCAAGACCCTAGGGGACACCGGGGAGCTGTTTTTT. Amino acid sequence: CASKTLGDTGELFF.

The chain is built from TRBV11-2 and TRBJ1-1; D is ambiguous. The CDR3 has 13 amino acids. Germline assignment: CDR1 SGHAT and CDR2 FQNNGV. V lost 5 bases, J lost 8 bases, and 15 bases lay in between. CDR3: CASSQAFSTEAFF. The CDR3 DNA is TGTGCCAGCAGCCAGGCTTTTTCGACGGAAGCTTTCTTT. The complete variable domain, with remaining parts taken from reference TRBV11-2 and TRBJ1-1, reads EAGVAQSPRYKIIEKRQSVAFWCNPISGHATLYWYQQILGQGPKLLIQFQNNGVVDDSQLPKDRFSAERLKGVDSTLKIQPAKLEDSAVYLCASSQAFSTEAFFGQGTRLTVV.

The gene calls are TRBV5-4 and TRBJ1-2; unclear D gene. This CDR3 has 15 amino acids. V lost 6 bases and J 6 bases, leaving 21 bases between the germline ends. In germline, CDR1 is SGHNT, CDR2 YYREEE (reference sequence). The CDR3 sequence: CASKKIDGSQDGYTF. The CDR3 nucleotides read TGTGCCAGCAAAAAGATAGACGGCAGCCAGGATGGCTACACCTTC.

The DNA of the CDR3 is TGTGCCAGCAGCTTACGGCAGCGGGAGAGAGACACGCAGTATTTT. The encoded protein is CASSLRQRERDTQYF. The chain has TRBV7-6 and TRBJ2-3, with 8 nucleotides matching TRBD2. Germline CDR1 and CDR2: SGHVS and FNYEAQ. The CDR3 runs to 15 residues. J lost 9 bases, V lost 2 bases, and 10 bases had no gene match.